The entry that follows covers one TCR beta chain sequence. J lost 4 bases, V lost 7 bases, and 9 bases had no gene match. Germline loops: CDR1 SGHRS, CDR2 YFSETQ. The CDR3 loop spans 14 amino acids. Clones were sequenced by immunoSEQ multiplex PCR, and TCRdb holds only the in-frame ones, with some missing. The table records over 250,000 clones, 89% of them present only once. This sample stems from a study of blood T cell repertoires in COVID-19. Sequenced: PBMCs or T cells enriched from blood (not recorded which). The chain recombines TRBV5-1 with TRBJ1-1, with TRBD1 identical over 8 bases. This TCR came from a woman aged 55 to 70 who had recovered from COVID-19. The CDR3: CASVQGAGGTEAFF. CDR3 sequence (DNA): TGCGCCAGCGTCCAGGGGGCTGGGGGCACTGAAGCTTTCTTT.